The 13 T cell receptor beta chains listed next were all sequenced from one sample in a study of T cell repertoires in cytomegalovirus infection. Each CDR3 protein is one row after TCRdb ran MiXCR on the reads. The profile shows more than 650,000 distinct CDR3 sequences, about 40% of them singletons. Sample: PBMCs. These receptors all come from a human donor in good health (CMV status not recorded). Some clones in this sample may be carry-over from other donors' samples.

Concerning this clonotype itself: A much larger clone lies one base from this, so it may be a read error. V gene TRBV7-2 combines with J gene TRBJ1-2; tentative D call: TRBD1 (5 bases). CDR1 and CDR2 from the germline V gene are SGHTA and FQGNSA. This CDR3 spans 13 amino acids. DNA of the CDR3: TGTTCCAGCAGCCCGGGACCGCACTATGGCTACACCTTC. Translating it yields CSSSPGPHYGYTF. Combining the CDR3 with reference TRBV7-2 and TRBJ1-2 gives the whole variable domain GAGVSQSPSNKVTEKGKDVELRCDPISGHTALYWYRQSLGQGLEFLIYFQGNSAPDKSGLPSDRFSAERTGGSVSTLTIQRTQQEDSAVYLCSSSPGPHYGYTFGSGTRLTVV.

Remarks on this clonotype: As the CDR3 is not closed by the conserved phenylalanine or tryptophan, this likely results from a read error. The limits of the CDR3 on the DNA are not certain, so only TCRdb's listed CDR3 is given. The gene calls are TRBV7-2 and TRBJ2-1; TRBD2 was called by the table and not checked on the DNA. Inclusive of both ends, the CDR3 amounts to 13 amino acids. Germline assignment: CDR1 SGHTA and CDR2 FQGNSA. CDR3 loop: CSSSLASGGAFDL.

This clonotype was detected ten times or more. V and J are TRBV6-1 and TRBJ2-3; 7 nucleotides line up with TRBD2. The CDR3 is 15 residues long. The germline V gene has CDR1 MNHNS and CDR2 SASEGT. The junction had 4 bases not matched to a gene; V was cut back by 3 bases and J by 1 base. The CDR3 DNA reads as TGTGCCAGCAGTGAGGCCCGGGGGGGCACAGATACGCAGTATTTT. Protein: CASSEARGGTDTQYF.

This clonotype was picked up a small number of times. V and J are TRBV2 and TRBJ1-2; 8 bases match TRBD1. The CDR3 loop spans 16 amino acids. J was trimmed by 3 bases and V by 6 bases; bases with no gene match: 12. Per the germline V gene, CDR1 is SNHLY and CDR2 is FYNNEI. This CDR3 reads CASRLGTGVNHYGYTF. CDR3 sequence (DNA): TGTGCCAGCAGACTAGGGACAGGCGTGAATCACTATGGCTACACCTTC.

The chain has TRBV5-6 and TRBJ1-2; weak D call: TRBD1 (6 bases). V was trimmed by 5 bases and J by 3 bases, leaving 14 bases between them. The CDR3 runs to 14 residues. The germline V gene encodes CDR1 SGHDT and CDR2 YYEEEE. The CDR3 loop is CASSIQGQDYGYTF. CDR3 DNA sequence: TGTGCCAGCAGTATCCAGGGGCAGGACTATGGCTACACCTTC.

Remarks on this clonotype: At one of its ends the junction is not consistent with the germline gene, which may arise from a read error. This chain uses TRBV6-2 or TRBV6-3 with TRBJ1-6, with TRBD1 as a possible D gene (6 bases). CDR3 size: 15 residues. Germline V CDR1 and CDR2: MNHEY, SVGEGT. CDR3 bases: TGTGACAGCAGTTACTACGGGACAAGCAATTCACCCCTCCACTTT. Translated, it gives CDSSYYGTSNSPLHF.

The rearrangement links TRBV20-1 to TRBJ2-1; TRBD2 matches at 10 bases. The J segment lost 4 bases and the V segment lost 0 bases, leaving 6 bases of the junction unmatched. Germline-derived CDR1 and CDR2 are DFQATT and SNEGSKA (reference sequence). The CDR3 consists of 16 residues. The CDR3 DNA is TGCAGTGCTAGAGACCCTTGGACTAGCGGTTACAATGAGCAGTTCTTC. Protein sequence: CSARDPWTSGYNEQFF.

This chain's CDR3 is CASSDHRGASSYEQYF. The DNA for the CDR3 is TGCGCCAGCAGCGACCACAGGGGCGCAAGCTCCTACGAGCAGTACTTC. V gene TRBV10-1 combines with J gene TRBJ2-7; 7 nucleotides line up with TRBD1. CDR3 size: 16 residues. Trimming removed 6 bases from V and 0 bases from J; junction bases left unmatched: 11. CDR1 and CDR2 (germline): WNHNN, SYGVQD (reference sequence).

This clonotype was observed a handful of times. Its ends do not fully match the called genes, so a read error is possible. The chain joins TRBV28 to TRBJ2-5; D unresolved. Germline-derived CDR1 and CDR2 are MDHEN and SYDVKM. The CDR3 is 12 residues long. The DNA for the CDR3 is TGTGCCAGCAGTGTCCCCCAAGGGACCCAGTACTTC. It is translated as CASSVPQGTQYF.

This clonotype was seen ten or more times. The chain has TRBV12-3 or TRBV12-4 and TRBJ1-5; D is possibly TRBD1 (5 bases). The V gene lost 1 base and the J gene lost 3 bases, with 10 bases spanning the gap. The CDR3 runs 15 residues. The CDR3 region has the DNA TGTGCCAGCAGTTTAGGGGGAGGGGTCAATCAGCCCCAGCATTTT. Protein sequence: CASSLGGGVNQPQHF.

V and J are TRBV2 and TRBJ2-1; 9 bases match TRBD1. V was pared by 6 bases and J by 5 bases, with 8 bases of the junction left unmatched. The CDR3 totals 15 residues. Germline V gene sequence: CDR1 SNHLY, CDR2 FYNNEI. CDR3 nucleotides: TGTGCCAGCAGGGTTCCCGGGACAGGGAACAATGAGCAGTTCTTC. Encoded protein: CASRVPGTGNNEQFF.

To note about this clonotype: One base away lies a much larger clone, so this may be a sequencing read error. The CDR3 does not close with the conserved phenylalanine or tryptophan, likely indicating a read error. The J gene is TRBJ2-1, the V gene TRBV7-2; D may be TRBD1 or TRBD2 (5 bases each). Germline lookup yields CDR1 SGHTA and CDR2 FQGNSA. The germline V and J ends were trimmed by 2 bases and 6 bases, with 17 bases remaining between them. The CDR3 covers 16 residues. CDR3 in DNA: TGTGCCAGCAGCTTAAATTCTGAAGGTGGGGGCAATGAGCAGTTCTTA. Amino acids: CASSLNSEGGGNEQFL.

This clonotype was observed a single time. The junction and the germline gene differ at one end; a read error may be behind it. The chain has TRBV28 and TRBJ2-7; TRBD1 agrees at 7 bases. The V gene's germline CDR1 is MDHEN and CDR2 SYDVKM. This CDR3 region has 13 residues. CDR3 loop: CASSEQGSYVQYF. Here the CDR3 DNA reads TGTGCCAGCAGTGAACAGGGGTCCTACGTGCAGTACTTC.